This TCR beta chain was observed in a study of human T cells and chemical hapten exposure (dated by TCRdb to about 2021). With respect to the entire study: For sensitization, 2% DPC in acetone was applied to a roughly 2 cm by roughly 2 cm area of upper inner arm skin. The patient cohort, mostly female, included alopecia areata with under or over 50% scalp involvement, alopecia totalis and alopecia universalis. In alopecia patients, the study followed how the peripheral blood TCR repertoire changed in vivo over primary and secondary sensitization to diphenylcyclopropenone (DPC), a hapten. Patient blood was sampled pre-sensitization (week 0) and at 2, 6 and about 24 weeks after DPC sensitization. Patch testing was done on the upper back using Finn chambers containing 0.01% DPC, and results were scored after 6 days according to International Contact Dermatitis Research Group standards. Both TCR alpha and TCR beta chains were sequenced from each blood RNA sample. Patients additionally received weekly therapeutic DPC doses to the scalp throughout the approximately 25-week study period. Libraries were combined into a pool for sequencing, and differences in TCR yield between samples came mainly from small differences in library volumes within the pool. Roughly 30 alopecia patients provided blood for TCR sequencing at one to four time points (pre-sensitization, 2, 6 and 24 weeks).

The research as a whole found: Because all patients had alopecia, a presumed autoimmune disease, the immune response of the patients might differ from that of healthy individuals. Patch test score was positively correlated with the number of PT1 expanded TCRs, with significance at thresholds 8, 16 and 32 but not at 4. No change with DPC sensitization was found in the number of TCRs above 1 in 1000 frequency, and no evidence of global repertoire structure alterations was found. Significantly more large CDR3 similarity clusters were formed by expanded TCRs than by pre-sensitization or healthy control sets, consistent with antigen-driven responses. Repeated subsampling changed both the strength of the expansion versus patch-test correlation and the threshold at which that correlation became significant.

The table lists this clonotype with a few counts. Its specific antigen is unknown. No per-base quality is available; no much larger clone lies one base away. Library preparation was by RACE. TCRdb names NextSeq 500 as the instrument used. During library preparation, unique molecular identifiers were attached to individual cDNA molecules so that TCRs could be counted in a quantitative, reproducible way. Under the source paper's analysis protocol: Samples had a median of roughly 91,000 TCRs, with a range from roughly 20,000 to 690,600. V, J and CDR3 annotation of the TCR reads was performed with the Decombinator software suite. Every sample was subsampled to the same number of TCRs (28,000) for the PS versus PT1 abundance plots. TCRs were defined as expanded if absent before sensitization and observed at least eight times at the 2-week time point. The public reads were reanalyzed by TCRdb: fastp trimming at Q25, MiXCR alignment, in-frame beta chains only. Merged by CDR3 protein, the rows form single entries marked with the most common genes and DNA. Here the V and J calls rest on TCRdb's processing, not on the authors' analysis. Within this sample are roughly 38,000 distinct CDR3 sequences, with just under 4% of them counted one time only. The ten largest clones capture 26% of the sample.

In the paper's terms, the time point label means: patch test 1, 2 weeks after DPC sensitization. Reading the label with the study, this specimen's treatment or condition is: therapeutic diphenylcyclopropenone sensitization with weekly scalp DPC. Total RNA was extracted from unfractionated whole blood that had been collected in Tempus Blood RNA tubes. At each patch-test visit, blood was drawn before the patch test was applied. To be eligible, patients had to be aged 18 to 70, diagnosed with alopecia and judged suitable for DPC therapy, while pregnant patients were excluded. Inclusive of the bounding cysteine and phenylalanine, the CDR3 is 14 residues long. Left in the record is the CDR3 DNA by itself, 42 bases read in frame from the first base. CDR1 and CDR2 are read off the germline V gene as SGHRS and YFSETQ. Clipping removes 2 bases from V and 6 bases from J, with 5 as the unmatched junction base count.

The sequence joins TRBV5-1 to TRBJ2-7; 10 of the junction bases match TRBD2. This clonotype was obtained from a man aged 45-60 years with alopecia areata. Some clones in this sample may be carry-over from other donors' samples. Sample: whole blood, taken in connection with sensitization to the hapten diphenylcyclopropenone (DPC). The nucleotide sequence reads as follows: TGCGCCAGCAGCTTTACTAGCGGGACTACCGAGCAGTACTTC. This yields the protein CASSFTSGTTEQYF.